The present T cell receptor (beta chain) was sequenced within a study of cytomegalovirus exposure and HLA in healthy donors. V was pared by 5 bases and J by 2 bases, with 10 bases between. Germline V CDR1 and CDR2: SGHVS, FNYEAQ. This CDR3 is built from 15 residues. Vbeta (60) and Jbeta (13) primers were used in the PCR. Profiled with immunoSEQ multiplex PCR; TCRdb holds only in-frame clones, not every one. Of about 130,000 clones listed, about 74% are singletons. This TCR came from a man between 18 and 29 years old in good health and CMV-seropositive. The V gene is TRBV7-6, the J gene TRBJ1-6; D is uncertain. The sequencing input was PBMCs. Written as DNA, the CDR3 is TGTGCCAGCAGCCGAGAGGGAACCTATAATTCACCCCTCCACTTT. Protein sequence: CASSREGTYNSPLHF.